The present entry profiles one TCR beta chain with its context. Antigen unknown. This sample was taken from a study of T cells in localized non-small cell lung cancer. The assay was immunoSEQ multiplex PCR, and TCRdb's table has in-frame clones only and misses some. The data hold 25,000 to 35,000 clones, with 65% to 85% observed a single time. V lost 3 bases, J lost 0 bases, and 5 bases stayed unmatched. CDR1 SGDLS and CDR2 YYNGEE come from the germline V gene. This CDR3 spans 16 amino acids. Notes on the study in general: Sequence data derive from only one tumor region, so heterogeneity remains possible.

The receptor comes from a man aged 40 to 70 with stage III lung adenocarcinoma. Sequenced here: peripheral blood mononuclear cells, sampled before any cancer treatment. The genes are TRBV9 and TRBJ1-4, with TRBD1 identical over 7 bases. The CDR3 here is CASSADRAATNEKLFF. CDR3 DNA: TGTGCCAGCAGCGCCGACAGGGCCGCAACTAATGAAAAACTGTTTTTT.